The source of this TCR beta chain is a study of T cell changes during pregnancy in multiple sclerosis. Clones were read by immunoSEQ multiplex PCR, and TCRdb kept only the in-frame ones, dropping some. Seen here are approximately 41,000 clones, approximately 90% observed once, and the top ten hold 1.4%. CDR1 LGHNA and CDR2 YSLEER come from the germline V gene. The CDR3 totals 15 residues. Trimming removed 1 base from V and 1 base from J; junction bases left unmatched: 0. This receptor was taken from a female donor with multiple sclerosis, enrolled in a pregnancy study. Sequencing was performed on PBMCs (not recorded whether the cells were cultured). The V and J genes are TRBV4-3 and TRBJ2-2; TRBD2 agrees at 7 bases. The CDR3 DNA is TGCGCCAGCAGCCAAGCGGGAGGGAACACCGGGGAGCTGTTTTTT. This encodes CASSQAGGNTGELFF.